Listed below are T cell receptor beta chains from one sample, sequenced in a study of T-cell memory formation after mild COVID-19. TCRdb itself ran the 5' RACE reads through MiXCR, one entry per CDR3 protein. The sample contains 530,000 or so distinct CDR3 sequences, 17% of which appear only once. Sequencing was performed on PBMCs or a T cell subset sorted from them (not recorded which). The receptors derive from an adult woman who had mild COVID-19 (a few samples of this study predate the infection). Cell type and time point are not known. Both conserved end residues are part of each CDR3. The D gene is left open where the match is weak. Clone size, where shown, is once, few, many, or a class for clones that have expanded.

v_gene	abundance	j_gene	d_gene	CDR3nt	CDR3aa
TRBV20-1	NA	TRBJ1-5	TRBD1	TGCAGTGCTCTCGGGGCAGGGGGGGATCAGCCCCAGCATTTT	CSALGAGGDQPQHF
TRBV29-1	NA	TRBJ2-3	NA	TGCAGCGTTGAAGGTTTGCGGGATACGCAGTATTTT	CSVEGLRDTQYF
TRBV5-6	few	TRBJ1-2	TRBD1	TGTGCCAGCAGACAAACAGGGGAAGAGAGCTATGGCTACACCTTC	CASRQTGEESYGYTF
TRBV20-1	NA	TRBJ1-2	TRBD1	TGCAGTGCCCACCATAAGCCCCAGGGGACAGCTAACTATGGCTACACCTTC	CSAHHKPQGTANYGYTF
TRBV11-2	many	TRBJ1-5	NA	TGTGCCAGCAGCTTAGATAGGTTTCAGCCCCAGCATTTT	CASSLDRFQPQHF
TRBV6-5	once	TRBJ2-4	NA	TGTGCCAGCAGTTACCCAAGGGCCCTAGCCAAAAACATTCAGTACTTC	CASSYPRALAKNIQYF
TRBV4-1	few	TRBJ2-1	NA	TGCGCCAGCAGCCAAGCCCAGGCGGATGAGCAGTTCTTC	CASSQAQADEQFF
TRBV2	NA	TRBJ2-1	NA	TGTGCCAGCAGTGGAGGGAGGGGGCCATCCTACAATGAGCAGTTCTTC	CASSGGRGPSYNEQFF
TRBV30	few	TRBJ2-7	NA	TGTGCCTGGACCGACACCTACGAGCAGTACTTC	CAWTDTYEQYF
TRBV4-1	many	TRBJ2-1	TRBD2	TGCGCCAGCAGCCAAGAGAGGCTAGCGGGAGACAATGAGCAGTTCTTC	CASSQERLAGDNEQFF
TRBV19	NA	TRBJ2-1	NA	TGTGCCAGTAGTGCCTGGTCCCACACCCCTTACAATGAGCAGTTCTTC	CASSAWSHTPYNEQFF
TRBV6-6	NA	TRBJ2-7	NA	TGTGCCAGCAGTTATGGGCACCCAACCTACGAGCAGTACTTC	CASSYGHPTYEQYF
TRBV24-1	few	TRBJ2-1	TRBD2	TGTGCCGTAGGAGGTACTAGCGGGAGTTACAATGAGCAGTTCTTC	CAVGGTSGSYNEQFF
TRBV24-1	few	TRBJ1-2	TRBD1	TGTGCCACCAGTGATGCGGGACAGGCATATGGCTACACCTTC	CATSDAGQAYGYTF
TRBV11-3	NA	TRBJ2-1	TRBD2	TGTGCCAGCAGACCCCCCGGTAGCGGGTCTTACAATGAGCAGTTCTTC	CASRPPGSGSYNEQFF
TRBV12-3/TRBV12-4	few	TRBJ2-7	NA	TGTGCCAGCAGCCAAACTCAATGGCGTGTCGAGCAGTACTTC	CASSQTQWRVEQYF
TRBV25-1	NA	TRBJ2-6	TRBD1	TGTGCCATACGCCCGGGACAGGGTCAAGGTGGGGCCAACGTCCTGACTTTC	CAIRPGQGQGGANVLTF
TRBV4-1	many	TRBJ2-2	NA	TGCGCCAGCAGCCAAGTGGGTGTCCCCGGGGAGCTGTTTTTT	CASSQVGVPGELFF
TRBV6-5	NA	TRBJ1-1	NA	TGTGCCAGCACCCTTAGGGGGTCCAGCCAAGAAGCTTTCTTT	CASTLRGSSQEAFF
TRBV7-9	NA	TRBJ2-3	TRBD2	TGTGCCAGCAGCTTAATACTAGCGGGAGCGACAGATACGCAGTATTTT	CASSLILAGATDTQYF
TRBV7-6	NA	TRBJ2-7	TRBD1	TGTGCCAGCAGCTTAGTATCCGGGACAGCCTACGAGCAGTACTTC	CASSLVSGTAYEQYF
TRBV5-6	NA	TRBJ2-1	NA	TGTGCCAGCAGCCCCGGGTGGGGGGGCCCAAACAATGAGCAGTTCTTC	CASSPGWGGPNNEQFF
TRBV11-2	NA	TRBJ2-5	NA	TGTGCCAGCAGCTTAGAGCCGGTCCTCCAAGAGACCCAGTACTTC	CASSLEPVLQETQYF
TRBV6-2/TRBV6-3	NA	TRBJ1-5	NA	TGTGCCAGCGCCTACTACCGGGACGTGTATCAGCCCCAGCATTTT	CASAYYRDVYQPQHF
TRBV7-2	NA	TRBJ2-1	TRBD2	TGTGCCAGCAGCTTTGGACTAGCGGGAGGGCGGCAGTTCTTC	CASSFGLAGGRQFF
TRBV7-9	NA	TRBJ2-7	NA	TGTGCCAGCAGCTTAGCGATGGAACAGGGCGGCGAGCAGTACTTC	CASSLAMEQGGEQYF
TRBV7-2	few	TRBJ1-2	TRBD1	TGTGCCAGCAGCTCCCCCCGGACAGGCCCAGCTAACTATGGCTACACCTTC	CASSSPRTGPANYGYTF
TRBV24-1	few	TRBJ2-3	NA	TGTGCCACCAGTGATTCGGACCCAATAACAGATACGCAGTATTTT	CATSDSDPITDTQYF
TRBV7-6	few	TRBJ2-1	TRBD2	TGTGCCAGCAGCTTAACGCTAGCGGAGATCAATGAGCAGTTCTTC	CASSLTLAEINEQFF
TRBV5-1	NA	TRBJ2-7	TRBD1	TGCGCCAGCAGTTCGGGACAGTCGAACTACGAGCAGTACTTC	CASSSGQSNYEQYF
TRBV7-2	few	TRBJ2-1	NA	TGTGCCAGCAGGTTGACGGAGTTGTCTCTCAATGAGCAGTTCTTC	CASRLTELSLNEQFF
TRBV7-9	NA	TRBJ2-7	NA	TGTGCCAGCAGCTTAGCGCAATATTCTGGGGGGGCGAACGAGCAGTACTTC	CASSLAQYSGGANEQYF
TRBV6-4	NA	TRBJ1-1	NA	TGTGCCAGCAGTGGGGCCGAGAACACTGAAGCTTTCTTT	CASSGAENTEAFF
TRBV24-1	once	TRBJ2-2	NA	TGTGCCACCAGTGATACCACTACAAACACCGGGGAGCTGTTTTTT	CATSDTTTNTGELFF
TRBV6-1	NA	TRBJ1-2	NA	TGTGCCAGCAGCCCCTGGGGTATGACTAACTATGGCTACACCTTC	CASSPWGMTNYGYTF
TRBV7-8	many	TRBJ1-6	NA	TGTGCCAGCAGCTTAGTAGGTGCTTGGGGTGATTCACCCCTCCACTTT	CASSLVGAWGDSPLHF
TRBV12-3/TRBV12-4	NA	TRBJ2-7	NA	TGTGCCAGCAGTCTCCGGGTGGGGTCCTACGAGCAGTACTTC	CASSLRVGSYEQYF
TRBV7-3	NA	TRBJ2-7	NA	TGTGCCAGCAGCGGCGGGTGGTTACTCTCCTACGAGCAGTACTTC	CASSGGWLLSYEQYF
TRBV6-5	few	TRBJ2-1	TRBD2	TGTGCCAGCAGTTACTCGAGCCTAGCGGGGGGTTATCGGCAGTTCTTC	CASSYSSLAGGYRQFF
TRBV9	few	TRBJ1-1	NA	TGTGCCAGCAGCGTAGAGAGGGGCACTGAAGCTTTCTTT	CASSVERGTEAFF
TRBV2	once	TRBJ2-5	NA	TGTGCCAGCAGTGAAGGTACAGGGTCAGAGACCCAGTACTTC	CASSEGTGSETQYF
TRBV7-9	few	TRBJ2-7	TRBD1	TGTGCCAGCAACCCCATACAGGGGGCCTACGAGCAGTACTTC	CASNPIQGAYEQYF